Listed here are 28 T cell receptor beta chains from one sample, sequenced in a study of T cells after yellow fever vaccination. MiXCR, applied by TCRdb to the 5' RACE reads, yields one record per CDR3 protein. The sample records some 110,000 distinct CDR3 sequences, 7.4% being singletons. This material consisted of CD4+ T cells sorted from PBMCs, taken roughly 10 days after the first yellow fever vaccination. The origin of the receptors is a man between 18 and 29 years old who received the YFV17D yellow fever vaccine.

There are many counts of this clonotype. The chain carries TRBV21-1 and TRBJ2-7; the table's D call TRBD1 went unverified against the DNA. TRBV21-1 is reported as a pseudogene. The CDR3 has 14 amino acids. The CDR3 region is CASSNGTGGYEQYV. CDR3 nucleotide sequence: TGTGCCAGCAGCAACGGGACAGGGGGCTACGAGCAGTACGTC.

This chain connects TRBV5-1 to TRBJ1-1; D might be TRBD1 (5 bases). The V and J ends lost 1 base and 4 bases respectively, with 11 bases between them. The CDR3 totals 14 residues. Germline CDR1 and CDR2: SGHRS and YFSETQ. This CDR3 reads CASSLWAGPTEAFF. The CDR3 DNA reads TGCGCCAGCAGCTTGTGGGCAGGGCCCACTGAAGCTTTCTTT.

The chain joins TRBV5-1 to TRBJ2-5; 7 nucleotides match TRBD1. Losses at the gene ends were 3 bases for V and 5 bases for J; bases not matched to a gene: 10. This CDR3 contains 15 residues. The V gene's germline CDR1 is SGHRS and CDR2 YFSETQ. CDR3: CASSSSPGQHETQYF. CDR3 DNA sequence: TGCGCCAGCAGCTCGTCGCCGGGACAGCATGAGACCCAGTACTTC.

This clonotype has ten or more counts. The chain has TRBV20-1 and TRBJ1-1, with D perhaps TRBD1 (6 bases). From germline, CDR1 is DFQATT and CDR2 SNEGSKA (reference sequence). This CDR3 has 11 residues. Trimming shortened V by 6 bases and J by 5 bases, and 10 bases separated the two germline ends. CDR3 bases: TGCAGTGCCAGTCAGGGGACTGAAGCTTTCTTT. Its protein product is CSASQGTEAFF.

In this sample, this clonotype turned up many times. This sequence joins TRBV19 and TRBJ2-1; D is perhaps TRBD1 (7 bases). Germline CDR1 is LNHDA and CDR2 is SQIVND (reference sequence). The CDR3 spans 15 residues. The germline V and J ends were trimmed by 10 bases and 0 bases, with 16 bases remaining between them. CDR3 sequence: CATLRDSDSYNEQFF. As DNA, the CDR3 is TGTGCCACTTTGCGGGACAGCGACTCCTACAATGAGCAGTTCTTC.

Notes on this clonotype: Being one base from a much bigger clone, this may be a read error. This sequence joins TRBV4-3 and TRBJ1-1; TRBD1 agrees at 9 bases. Germline V CDR1 and CDR2: LGHNA, YSLEER. V dropped 4 bases and J dropped 5; count of bases not matched to a gene: 8. The CDR3 has 15 amino acids. This CDR3 reads CASSPQDRGMTEAFF. DNA for the CDR3: TGCGCCAGCAGCCCCCAGGACAGGGGAATGACTGAAGCTTTCTTT.

Note on this clonotype: A much larger clone is a single base away; this may be a read error. The V call is TRBV5-6, the J call TRBJ1-5; no clear D. CDR1 and CDR2 (germline): SGHDT, YYEEEE. This CDR3 is built from 14 residues. The ends were cut back, 4 bases at V and 7 bases at J, with 15 bases in the middle. CDR3 in amino acids: CASSPTGAAQPQHF. The CDR3 DNA reads as TGTGCCAGCAGCCCAACGGGTGCGGCCCAGCCCCAGCATTTT.

This chain joins TRBV6-5 and TRBJ2-3; either TRBD1 or TRBD2 may supply D (5 bases each). Germline V gene sequence: CDR1 MNHEY, CDR2 SVGAGI. Trimming removed 2 bases at V and 6 bases at J, with 12 bases between. The CDR3 totals 14 residues. CDR3 sequence reads: CASSYRDPRDTQYF. CDR3 bases: TGTGCCAGCAGTTACAGGGACCCCCGGGATACGCAGTATTTT.

There are many counts of this clonotype. The V and J genes are TRBV7-6 and TRBJ2-7, with 8 bases identical to TRBD1. The CDR3 length is 14 residues. Germline V gene sequence: CDR1 SGHVS, CDR2 FNYEAQ. Trimming at V came to 6 bases and at J to 5 bases, leaving 9 bases not matched to a gene. This chain's CDR3 is CASSLQGQVHEQYF. The CDR3 DNA sequence: TGTGCCAGCAGTCTACAGGGACAGGTCCACGAGCAGTACTTC.

In this sample, this clonotype turned up many times. The chain joins TRBV20-1 to TRBJ2-7; D may be TRBD1 (5 bases). V lost 8 bases and J 3 bases, leaving 20 bases between the germline ends. CDR1 and CDR2 (germline): DFQATT, SNEGSKA (reference sequence). This CDR3 is 14 amino acids long. CDR3: CSTQARTNLYEQYV. The CDR3 region has the DNA TGCAGTACACAGGCTAGGACCAATCTCTACGAGCAGTACGTC.

This clonotype was detected ten times or more. The J gene is TRBJ2-3, the V gene TRBV7-2; 9 bases are shared with TRBD1. This CDR3 has 15 residues. Germline V gene lookup returns CDR1 SGHTA and CDR2 FQGNSA. Trimming at V came to 2 bases and at J to 2 bases, leaving 2 bases not matched to a gene. Here the CDR3 DNA reads TGTGCCAGCAGCTTAAGGACAGGGGACACAGATACGCAGTATTTT. Its protein is CASSLRTGDTDTQYF.

This clonotype was detected ten times or more. The chain has TRBV7-2 and TRBJ2-2, with D perhaps matching TRBD1 or TRBD2 (5 bases each). The V gene's germline CDR1 is SGHTA and CDR2 FQGNSA. The CDR3 sequence is 14 residues long. V gave up 7 bases and J gave up 7 bases, with 16 bases separating them. This CDR3 reads CASILTPRGGELFF. The DNA for the CDR3 is TGTGCCAGCATCTTGACCCCGAGGGGCGGGGAGCTGTTTTTT.

This clonotype was detected many times. Here the CDR3 DNA reads TGTGCCAGCAGCCAACCGGGGGCCACAGATACGCAGTATTTT. It encodes CASSQPGATDTQYF. The rearrangement joins TRBV3-1 to TRBJ2-3, with D possibly called TRBD1 or TRBD2 (6 bases each). CDR1 is LGHDT and CDR2 is YNNKEL in the germline V gene (reference sequence). CDR3 length: 14 amino acids. The germline V and J ends were trimmed by 2 bases and 2 bases, with 8 bases remaining between them.

The gene calls are TRBV12-3 or TRBV12-4 and TRBJ2-7, with D tentatively TRBD2 (8 bases). With 2 bases removed from V and 6 bases from J, the gap between germline ends came to 14 bases. The CDR3 loop spans 14 amino acids. The CDR3 is CASSLKGAGGEQYF. The CDR3 bases are TGTGCCAGCAGTTTAAAGGGGGCGGGAGGCGAGCAGTACTTC.

This clonotype was recorded many times. V is TRBV20-1 and J is TRBJ2-3; D remains ambiguous. V was trimmed by 0 bases and J by 0 bases, leaving 7 bases between them. The V gene's germline CDR1 is DFQATT and CDR2 SNEGSKA (reference sequence). The CDR3 has 14 residues. DNA of the CDR3: TGCAGTGCTAGAGACAGCAGAAGCACAGATACGCAGTATTTT. Its protein product is CSARDSRSTDTQYF.

This clonotype has just a few counts. J is TRBJ1-3 and V is TRBV19, with TRBD1 matching 8 bases. This CDR3 contains 16 residues. From germline, CDR1 is LNHDA and CDR2 SQIVND (reference sequence). V shed 5 bases, J shed 0 bases, and the junction held 6 bases outside the gene matches. The CDR3 nucleotides read TGTGCCAGTAGTCTCGGGACAGGAGGCTCTGGAAACACCATATATTTT. It specifies CASSLGTGGSGNTIYF.

This chain joins TRBV5-1 and TRBJ2-7; the D gene is possibly TRBD1 (5 bases). In germline, CDR1 is SGHRS, CDR2 YFSETQ. V shed 0 bases and J shed 1 base, with 14 bases lying between them. This CDR3 is 16 amino acids long. CDR3 in amino acids: CASSLVLGRASYEQYF. CDR3 nucleotide sequence: TGCGCCAGCAGCTTGGTTCTCGGCAGGGCATCCTACGAGCAGTACTTC. Looking up the rest from reference TRBV5-1 and TRBJ2-7 gives the full variable domain: KAGVTQTPRYLIKTRGQQVTLSCSPISGHRSVSWYQQTPGQGLQFLFEYFSETQRNKGNFPGRFSGRQFSNSRSEMNVSTLELGDSALYLCASSLVLGRASYEQYFGPGTRLTVT.

This clonotype occurred many times. J is TRBJ2-3 and V is TRBV2; TRBD1 might be the D (6 bases). Germline V gene sequence: CDR1 SNHLY, CDR2 FYNNEI. The germline V and J ends were trimmed by 5 bases and 2 bases, with 14 bases remaining between them. The CDR3 runs to 15 residues. The CDR3 sequence: CASSSDRSPTDTQYF. The CDR3 DNA reads as TGTGCCAGCAGTTCAGACAGGTCCCCCACAGATACGCAGTATTTT.

This clonotype has ten or more counts. The chain recombines TRBV7-6 with TRBJ2-4; possible D gene TRBD2, 5 bases. The germline V gene has CDR1 SGHVS and CDR2 FNYEAQ. This CDR3 comprises 14 residues. V was clipped by 1 base and J by 4 bases, with 8 bases between them. This chain's CDR3 is CASSLGPGKNIQYF. In DNA, the CDR3 is TGTGCCAGCAGCTTAGGTCCGGGGAAAAACATTCAGTACTTC.

This clonotype was detected a few times. The chain joins TRBV19 to TRBJ2-2, with D tentatively TRBD1 (7 bases). This CDR3 comprises 14 residues. CDR1 LNHDA and CDR2 SQIVND come from the germline V gene (reference sequence). Trimming removed 8 bases at V and 4 bases at J, with 14 bases between. The CDR3 loop reads CASAGGSRTGELFF. The CDR3, as DNA: TGTGCCAGTGCAGGGGGGTCGCGCACCGGGGAGCTGTTTTTT.

Comments on this clonotype: A much larger clone lies one base from this, so it may be a read error. V usage is TRBV4-3 and J usage is TRBJ1-3; D remains ambiguous. V dropped 5 bases and J dropped 4 bases, with 12 bases sitting between them. CDR3 size: 14 residues. Per germline, CDR1 LGHNA and CDR2 YSLEER. The CDR3 DNA sequence: TGCGCCAGCAGCGCAGTTCCCGGAGGAAACACCATATATTTT. Encoded protein: CASSAVPGGNTIYF.

Ten or more counts support this clonotype. The rearrangement joins TRBV5-1 to TRBJ1-1; unclear D gene. The CDR3 covers 15 residues. Trimming cost V 2 bases and J 1 base, with 12 bases left between them. Germline V gene data show CDR1 as SGHRS and CDR2 as YFSETQ. CDR3 sequence: CASSFSTGSNTEAFF. CDR3 coding DNA: TGCGCCAGCAGCTTTTCGACGGGTTCGAACACTGAAGCTTTCTTT.

This clonotype was detected ten times or more. This rearrangement joins TRBV6-2 or TRBV6-3 to TRBJ2-2; 7 positions agree with TRBD1. Trimming removed 5 bases from V and 6 bases from J; junction bases left unmatched: 6. The CDR3 is made up of 14 amino acids. The germline V gene encodes CDR1 MNHEY and CDR2 SVGEGT. Here the CDR3 reads CASSTRQGSGELFF. For the CDR3, the DNA is TGTGCCAGCAGTACCCGACAGGGATCCGGGGAGCTGTTTTTT.

This clonotype showed up many times. The chain joins TRBV6-2 or TRBV6-3 to TRBJ1-4; 8 bases line up with TRBD1. With V trimmed by 6 bases and J by 7 bases, 7 bases remained unmatched. The CDR3 is made up of 14 amino acids. The germline CDR1 and CDR2 sequences are MNHEY and SVGEGT. The CDR3 DNA sequence: TGTGCCAGCAGCCGACAGGGGTTGATTGAAAAACTGTTTTTT. Protein: CASSRQGLIEKLFF.

The table lists this clonotype with many counts. The rearrangement joins TRBV20-1 to TRBJ2-5, with a weak D call TRBD2 (5 bases). This CDR3 has 13 amino acids. The ends were cut back, 2 bases at V and 7 bases at J, with 14 bases in the middle. Looked up from germline, CDR1 is DFQATT and CDR2 is SNEGSKA (reference sequence). CDR3 coding DNA: TGCAGTGCTAGAAGTGACCCCGAGGGGACCCAGTACTTC. Protein: CSARSDPEGTQYF.

This clonotype appeared many times. This chain connects TRBV25-1 to TRBJ1-2; 8 bases are shared with TRBD1. The length of the CDR3 is 12 residues. The V and J ends lost 6 bases and 4 bases, in that order; junction bases with no gene match: 1. Germline V lookup: CDR1 MGHDK, CDR2 SYGVNS. The CDR3 region is CASRGQGYGYTF. CDR3 DNA sequence: TGTGCCAGCAGAGGACAGGGCTATGGCTACACCTTC.

As concerns this clonotype: A much larger clone lies one base from this, so it may be a read error. V is TRBV5-1 and J is TRBJ2-2; TRBD2 might be the D (5 bases). The CDR3 has 15 residues. The V gene lost 2 bases and the J gene lost 5 bases, with 13 bases spanning the gap. Germline-derived CDR1 and CDR2 are SGHRS and YFSETQ. CDR3 bases: TGCGCCAGCAGCTTACTTACGTCGGGGACCGGGGAGCTGTTTTTT. Encoded protein: CASSLLTSGTGELFF. Full variable domain (missing parts from reference TRBV5-1 and TRBJ2-2): KAGVTQTPRYLIKTRGQQVTLSCSPISGHRSVSWYQQTPGQGLQFLFEYFSETQRNKGNFPGRFSGRQFSNSRSEMNVSTLELGDSALYLCASSLLTSGTGELFFGEGSRLTVL.

Points on this clonotype: With a much larger clone just one base away, this may be a read error. The chain has TRBV19 and TRBJ2-4; D is possibly TRBD1 (6 bases). CDR1 LNHDA and CDR2 SQIVND come from the germline V gene (reference sequence). The CDR3 sequence is 14 residues long. Here the CDR3 reads CASSVGAGKNVQYF. DNA of the CDR3: TGTGCCAGTAGTGTGGGGGCCGGCAAAAACGTTCAGTACTTC.